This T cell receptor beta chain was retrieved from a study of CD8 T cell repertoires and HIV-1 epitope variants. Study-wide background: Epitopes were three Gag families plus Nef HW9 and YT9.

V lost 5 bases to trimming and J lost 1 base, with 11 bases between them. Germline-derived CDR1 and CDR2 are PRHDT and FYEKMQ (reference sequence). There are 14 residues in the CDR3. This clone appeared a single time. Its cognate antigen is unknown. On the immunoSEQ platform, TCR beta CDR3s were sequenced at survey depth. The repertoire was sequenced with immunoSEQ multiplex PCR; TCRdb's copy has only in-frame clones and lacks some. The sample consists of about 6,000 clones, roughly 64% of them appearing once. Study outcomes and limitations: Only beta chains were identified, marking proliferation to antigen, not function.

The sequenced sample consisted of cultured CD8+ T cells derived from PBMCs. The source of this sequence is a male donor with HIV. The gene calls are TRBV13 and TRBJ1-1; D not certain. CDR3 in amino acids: CASSAVVGNTEAFF. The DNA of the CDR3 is TGTGCCAGCAGCGCCGTCGTTGGGAACACTGAAGCTTTCTTT.